Listed here are 32 T cell receptor beta chains from one sample, sequenced in a study of shared clonotypes between healthy human individuals. Libraries were prepared by immunoSEQ multiplex PCR; TCRdb keeps only in-frame clonotypes and omits some of them. Among some 2.1 million clones listed, 85% to 95% were seen once. Source material: naive CD4+ T cells sorted from blood. Subset indicated: CD45RA+ positively selected. These receptors came from a young man in good health.

The rearrangement joins TRBV6-5 to TRBJ2-2; TRBD1 matches at 8 bases. This CDR3 has 16 residues. Germline V gene sequence: CDR1 MNHEY, CDR2 SVGAGI. V lost 4 bases and J lost 7; bases outside the gene matches: 11. As DNA, the CDR3 is TGTGCCAGCAGTTCGGGACAGGCGACCCTCGTCGGGGAGCTGTTTTTT. It specifies CASSSGQATLVGELFF.

V and J are TRBV5-1 and TRBJ2-2; D uncertain. The CDR3 consists of 16 residues. CDR1 and CDR2 from the germline V gene are SGHRS and YFSETQ. Trimming took off 0 bases at V and 4 bases at J, with 13 bases between the two ends. This chain's CDR3 is CASSLEGQPFTGELFF. The CDR3 DNA follows: TGCGCCAGCAGCTTGGAAGGCCAGCCTTTCACCGGGGAGCTGTTTTTT.

This clone was observed a single time. With a much larger clone just one base away, this may be a read error. The same CDR3 arises from other DNA sequences in this sample as well. The gene calls are TRBV30 and TRBJ2-7; maybe TRBD2 (6 bases). The CDR3 has 14 residues. The V gene's germline CDR1 is GTSNPN and CDR2 SVGIG (reference sequence). The CDR3 bases are TGCGCCTGGAGTGGGGACTCCACGGTCTCCGAGCAGTACTTC. Protein product: CAWSGDSTVSEQYF.

V and J are TRBV6-5 and TRBJ2-7; D gene uncertain. Trimming cost V 2 bases and J 0 bases, with 11 bases left between them. The CDR3 is 15 amino acids. The V gene's germline CDR1 is MNHEY and CDR2 SVGAGI. The CDR3 is CASSYKDGPSYEQYF. In nucleotides, the CDR3 is TGTGCCAGCAGTTACAAGGACGGGCCCTCCTACGAGCAGTACTTC.

As concerns this clone: The same CDR3 can be traced to other DNA sequences in this sample. The chain couples TRBV5-4 to TRBJ2-7; TRBD2 matches 10 bases. The CDR3 is made up of 14 amino acids. Germline lookup yields CDR1 SGHNT and CDR2 YYREEE (reference sequence). The J segment lost 2 bases and the V segment lost 2 bases, leaving 1 base of the junction unmatched. In DNA, the CDR3 is TGTGCCAGCAGCTTTAGCGGGGGGACCTACGAGCAGTACTTC. Amino acids: CASSFSGGTYEQYF.

The chain combines TRBV30 with TRBJ1-6; 10 nucleotides agree with TRBD1. V lost 3 bases to trimming and J lost 10 bases; unmatched junction nucleotides: 6. CDR3 length: 14 residues. Germline assignment: CDR1 GTSNPN and CDR2 SVGIG (reference sequence). The CDR3 is CAWSIGQGESPLHF. The CDR3 region has the DNA TGTGCCTGGAGCATTGGACAGGGGGAATCACCCCTCCACTTT.

The genes are TRBV19 and TRBJ1-6; 12 bases align to TRBD1. After removal of 7 bases from V and 9 bases from J, the junction contained 4 bases not matched to a gene. The germline gives CDR1 LNHDA, CDR2 SQIVND (reference sequence). The CDR3 runs 14 residues. The CDR3 here is CASTGTGGRSPLHF. CDR3 bases: TGTGCCAGTACCGGGACAGGGGGCCGTTCACCCCTCCACTTT.

The chain has TRBV2 and TRBJ1-1, with a tentative D call TRBD1 (6 bases). This CDR3 has 14 amino acids. V was cut by 4 bases and J by 4 bases, with 13 bases left in between. CDR1 SNHLY and CDR2 FYNNEI come from the germline V gene. The CDR3 region is CASSGNRESTEAFF. The CDR3 bases are TGTGCCAGCAGTGGAAACAGGGAAAGCACTGAAGCTTTCTTT.

The V call is TRBV9, the J call TRBJ1-1; TRBD1 aligns across 7 bases. Looked up from germline, CDR1 is SGDLS and CDR2 is YYNGEE. V was pared by 6 bases and J by 5 bases, with 13 bases of the junction left unmatched. The CDR3 spans 15 residues. DNA for the CDR3: TGTGCCAGCAACCGGGCAGGGGGTCCGAGTACTGAAGCTTTCTTT. Translation: CASNRAGGPSTEAFF.

The rearrangement links TRBV29-1 to TRBJ2-3, with D perhaps TRBD2 (6 bases). V gave up 0 bases and J gave up 4 bases, with 11 bases separating them. Per germline, CDR1 SQVTM and CDR2 ANQGSEA. This CDR3 has 14 residues. The CDR3 reads CSVEDPSVPDTQYF. CDR3 nucleotides: TGCAGCGTTGAAGATCCTAGCGTTCCAGATACGCAGTATTTT.

The chain links TRBV7-9 to TRBJ2-3; no reliable D call. The V gene lost 2 bases and the J gene lost 4 bases, with 10 bases spanning the gap. The germline V gene has CDR1 SEHNR and CDR2 FQNEAQ (reference sequence). This CDR3 has 14 amino acids. The CDR3 sequence: CASSLYQDADTQYF. DNA for the CDR3: TGTGCCAGCAGCTTATATCAGGATGCAGATACGCAGTATTTT.

The CDR3 DNA follows: TGTGCCAGCAGCCGACCGACAGGGACCTTAAGGGAGCAGTTCTTC. Protein: CASSRPTGTLREQFF. The chain joins TRBV11-1 to TRBJ2-1, with 7 bases aligning to TRBD1. The germline V gene has CDR1 SGHAT and CDR2 FQDESV (reference sequence). The CDR3 extends over 15 amino acids. Losses at the gene ends were 5 bases for V and 10 bases for J; bases not matched to a gene: 14.

This chain links TRBV7-2 with TRBJ2-7; D is ambiguous. The V end was cut by 3 bases, the J end by 2 bases, with 17 bases between. CDR1 and CDR2 from the germline V gene are SGHTA and FQGNSA. This CDR3 spans 16 amino acids. CDR3 loop: CASSLPLTEFTYEQYF. CDR3 sequence (DNA): TGTGCCAGCAGCTTGCCTCTCACGGAGTTTACCTACGAGCAGTACTTC.

Written as DNA, the CDR3 is TGTGCCTGGAGTGTAACCCTGACAGGGAGCGGCTACACCTTC. This encodes CAWSVTLTGSGYTF. The rearrangement links TRBV30 to TRBJ1-2; 7 bases line up with TRBD1. From germline, CDR1 is GTSNPN and CDR2 SVGIG (reference sequence). The CDR3 length is 14 residues. J lost 8 bases, V lost 0 bases, and 9 bases had no gene match.

The chain recombines TRBV6-6 with TRBJ2-7, with 8 bases aligning to TRBD1. This CDR3 has 14 residues. Unmatched junction bases numbered 6, after V lost 6 bases and J lost 2 bases. The germline V gene encodes CDR1 MNHNY and CDR2 SVGAGI (reference sequence). CDR3 sequence reads: CASSLGQGTYEQYF. CDR3 DNA sequence: TGTGCCAGCAGCCTAGGACAGGGTACCTACGAGCAGTACTTC.

A note on this clone: A much more abundant neighbour one base away suggests this may be a read error. Other nucleotide sequences from this sample produce the same CDR3. The chain uses TRBV28 and TRBJ1-1, with 8 bases aligning to TRBD1. CDR1 and CDR2 from the germline V gene are MDHEN and SYDVKM. CDR3 length: 13 amino acids. V lost 2 bases and J lost 5; bases outside the gene matches: 1. CDR3 DNA sequence: TGTGCCAGCAGTTTAACAGGGGGGACTGAAGCTTTCTTT. Amino acids: CASSLTGGTEAFF.

This sequence joins TRBV19 and TRBJ1-5; 9 bases align to TRBD1. The CDR3 length is 15 residues. Germline CDR1 and CDR2: LNHDA and SQIVND (reference sequence). The ends lost 9 bases at V and 2 bases at J; junction bases unmatched: 8. The CDR3 region has the DNA TGTGCCAGGAGTCTCGGACAGGGGCGCAATCAGCCCCAGCATTTT. It is translated as CARSLGQGRNQPQHF.

The chain employs TRBV30 and TRBJ1-3, with TRBD1 as a possible D gene (6 bases). Germline V gene sequence: CDR1 GTSNPN, CDR2 SVGIG (reference sequence). The CDR3 runs 13 residues. Trimming removed 8 bases from V and 9 bases from J, with 20 bases in between. CDR3 sequence: CARGEGGVGTIYF. In DNA form, the CDR3 reads TGTGCCCGCGGTGAAGGGGGAGTTGGCACCATATATTTT.

The chain recombines TRBV5-1 with TRBJ2-7; D might be TRBD1 (7 bases). This CDR3 spans 15 amino acids. Trimming took 1 base from V and 2 from J, leaving 13 bases between them. CDR1 and CDR2 (germline): SGHRS, YFSETQ. The CDR3 DNA sequence: TGCGCCAGCAGCTTGCGACAGGGAGGCACCTACGAGCAGTACTTC. Its protein is CASSLRQGGTYEQYF. Looking up the rest from reference TRBV5-1 and TRBJ2-7 gives the full variable domain: KAGVTQTPRYLIKTRGQQVTLSCSPISGHRSVSWYQQTPGQGLQFLFEYFSETQRNKGNFPGRFSGRQFSNSRSEMNVSTLELGDSALYLCASSLRQGGTYEQYFGPGTRLTVT.

The chain links TRBV7-2 to TRBJ2-6; D may be TRBD1 (5 bases). The CDR3 length is 18 residues. V was shortened by 1 base and J by 0 bases, with 13 bases between the two germline ends. Germline values: CDR1 SGHTA, CDR2 FQGNSA. The DNA of the CDR3 is TGTGCCAGCAGCTTAGAGGCCAGGGTCGCCTCTGGGGCCAACGTCCTGACTTTC. It encodes CASSLEARVASGANVLTF.

The chain recombines TRBV27 with TRBJ2-3; tentatively, D is TRBD1 (5 bases). Germline CDR1 is MNHEY and CDR2 is SMNVEV (reference sequence). This CDR3 is 15 amino acids long. Trimming cost V 3 bases and J 2 bases, with 12 bases left between them. The CDR3 bases are TGTGCCAGCAGTTTTCATGGGGCCAACACAGATACGCAGTATTTT. It translates to CASSFHGANTDTQYF.

The chain links TRBV7-2 to TRBJ2-3, with D hard to call. CDR1 and CDR2 from the germline V gene are SGHTA and FQGNSA. Between the trimmed V and J ends, which lost 3 bases and 4 bases, there was a span of 14 bases. The CDR3 runs 15 residues. The CDR3 loop reads CASSLVVLPPDTQYF. The CDR3 coding sequence is TGTGCCAGCAGCTTGGTCGTTTTACCGCCAGATACGCAGTATTTT.

Concerning this clone: A much larger clonotype is one base distant, so this may be a read error. Within the sample, other DNA sequences also encode this same CDR3. This chain joins TRBV7-8 and TRBJ1-1; D remains unclear. The CDR3 contains 13 residues. The germline V gene encodes CDR1 SGHVS and CDR2 FQNEAQ. Trimming took 1 base from V and 1 from J, leaving 4 bases between them. The CDR3 loop is CASSLDRNTEAFF. Written as DNA, the CDR3 is TGTGCCAGCAGCTTAGACCGGAACACTGAAGCTTTCTTT.

The chain joins TRBV28 to TRBJ2-2; 8 nucleotides line up with TRBD2. Germline loops: CDR1 MDHEN, CDR2 SYDVKM. The length of the CDR3 is 14 residues. Trimming removed 8 bases from V and 2 bases from J; junction bases left unmatched: 4. CDR3 sequence: CASLSGGNTGELFF. CDR3 in DNA: TGTGCCAGCCTAAGCGGGGGAAACACCGGGGAGCTGTTTTTT.

CDR3 coding DNA: TGTGCCAGCAGTTACTCGATGCAGGGGGCCAACGAGCAGTACTTC. It encodes CASSYSMQGANEQYF. The chain couples TRBV6-5 to TRBJ2-7; 8 nucleotides align to TRBD1. Germline CDR1 reads MNHEY; CDR2 reads SVGAGI. Unmatched junction bases numbered 6, after V lost 0 bases and J lost 5 bases. CDR3 size: 15 residues.

The chain recombines TRBV2 with TRBJ2-3; a weak D match, TRBD2 (7 bases). Germline values: CDR1 SNHLY, CDR2 FYNNEI. The CDR3 contains 15 residues. V shed 6 bases and J shed 4 bases, with 17 bases lying between them. CDR3 DNA sequence: TGTGCCAGCAGGAGTAGTGGAGGGGGGGCAGATACGCAGTATTTT. Encoded protein: CASRSSGGGADTQYF.

This sequence joins TRBV30 and TRBJ1-2; D is uncertain. In germline, CDR1 is GTSNPN, CDR2 SVGIG (reference sequence). The CDR3 spans 13 residues. The V gene lost 4 bases and the J gene lost 0 bases, with 9 bases spanning the gap. Here the CDR3 DNA reads TGTGCCTGGACATTGGGTTCTAACTATGGCTACACCTTC. Translated: CAWTLGSNYGYTF. The full variable domain, its missing parts supplied by reference TRBV30 and TRBJ1-2, is SQTIHQWPATLVQPVGSPLSLECTVEGTSNPNLYWYRQAAGRGLQLLFYSVGIGQISSEVPQNLSASRPQDRQFILSSKKLLLSDSGFYLCAWTLGSNYGYTFGSGTRLTVV.

This chain connects TRBV5-6 to TRBJ2-7; the match to TRBD1 covers 9 bases. CDR1 SGHDT and CDR2 YYEEEE come from the germline V gene. The V gene end was trimmed by 4 bases and the J gene end by 7 bases; junction bases not matched to a gene: 9. This CDR3 is built from 14 residues. CDR3 in amino acids: CASSPTGGWGEQYF. In DNA, the CDR3 is TGTGCCAGCAGCCCGACAGGGGGTTGGGGAGAGCAGTACTTC.

The table lists this clone with a count of one. V is TRBV29-1 and J is TRBJ1-1, with D tentatively TRBD1 (6 bases). The CDR3 sequence is 13 residues long. V dropped 2 bases and J dropped 5 bases, with 12 bases sitting between them. CDR1 SQVTM and CDR2 ANQGSEA come from the germline V gene. CDR3 region: CSVERGMRTEAFF. The CDR3 DNA reads TGCAGCGTTGAAAGGGGGATGAGGACTGAAGCTTTCTTT.

The rearrangement joins TRBV10-3 to TRBJ2-2, with TRBD2 identical over 12 bases. CDR1 is ENHRY and CDR2 is SYGVKD in the germline V gene. J gave up 2 bases and V 6 bases, and 1 base lay outside the gene matches. The CDR3 extends over 15 amino acids. CDR3 sequence: CAIRTSGGNTGELFF. The CDR3 region has the DNA TGTGCCATCAGGACTAGCGGGGGAAACACCGGGGAGCTGTTTTTT.

The gene calls are TRBV7-2 and TRBJ1-2; D remains unclear. V lost 0 bases and J 4 bases, leaving 9 bases between the germline ends. The CDR3 spans 14 residues. The V gene's germline CDR1 is SGHTA and CDR2 FQGNSA. CDR3 loop: CASSLAGPVYGYTF. The CDR3, as DNA: TGTGCCAGCAGCTTAGCGGGCCCCGTCTATGGCTACACCTTC.

The V and J genes are TRBV10-3 and TRBJ2-7, with 8 bases identical to TRBD1. Per germline, CDR1 ENHRY and CDR2 SYGVKD. V trimming: 10 bases; J trimming: 2 bases; junction bases outside the gene matches: 10. CDR3 length: 14 residues. The CDR3 spells CARKDRVLAYEQYF. The CDR3 DNA follows: TGTGCCAGAAAGGACAGGGTATTAGCCTACGAGCAGTACTTC.